These T cell receptor beta chains were read from a single sample in a study. Each CDR3 protein is one row after TCRdb ran MiXCR on the 5' RACE reads. The data hold tens of thousands of distinct CDR3 sequences, with roughly 24% observed a single time. The sample comprised naive CD4+ T cells sorted from a lymph node. The receptor source for this set is a female donor with breast cancer. CDR3s include the opening cysteine and the closing phenylalanine or tryptophan.

CDR3 | V | length
CASSLATGSSYEQNF | TRBV13 | 15
CASSEAMGQGDGYTF | TRBV2 | 15
CASSQAAVGDTQYF | TRBV4-1 | 14
CASSRGGETQYF | TRBV7-9 | 12
CASSPGLAGGMDEQYF | TRBV5-1 | 16
CASSQSRVLINSPLHF | TRBV4-2 | 16
CASSAGAGVYGYTF | TRBV9 | 14
CSADGTGEYNEQFF | TRBV20-1 | 14
CSADEGTSYEQYF | TRBV20-1 | 13
CASTLAGGSYEQYF | TRBV5-4 | 14
CAIMGTGGHTEAFF | TRBV10-3 | 14
CASSQRFSGANVLTF | TRBV7-2 | 15
CASSPRGSSGNTIYF | TRBV7-8 | 15
CASSLFPPGQGTTGELFF | TRBV7-6 | 18
CASTGGTGTREQYF | TRBV10-2 | 14
CASSLFPSGNTIYF | TRBV12-3/TRBV12-4 | 14
CASAQGLTDTQYF | TRBV12-5 | 13
CASSQGPYTQYF | TRBV3-1 | 12
CSVVGSGKLFF | TRBV29-1 | 11
CASSRARQGYEQYF | TRBV4-3 | 14
CASSTPGQDTQYF | TRBV7-8 | 13
CASSLEVNYSYTF | TRBV5-1 | 13
CASSPGGAGELFF | TRBV6-6 | 13
CASSPGLAGVVYNEQFF | TRBV5-1 | 17
CASGDWGRGETQYF | TRBV12-3/TRBV12-4 | 14
CASSFRGYGYTF | TRBV12-3/TRBV12-4 | 12
CASSEERGYEQYF | TRBV7-2 | 13
CASRKKGSANQPQHF | TRBV28 | 15
CASSSGYQNSPLHF | TRBV12-3/TRBV12-4 | 14
CASSQGAGNNEQFF | TRBV3-1 | 14
CASSFSGSTDTQYF | TRBV7-2 | 14
CSATNRADTQYF | TRBV20-1 | 12
CATSRVRASEAFF | TRBV15 | 13
CASSLKGQGGYTDTQYF | TRBV7-3 | 17
CASKGTGGQPQHF | TRBV6-5 | 13
CATSDPGFSSTDTQYF | TRBV24-1 | 16
CAISAHRDTQYF | TRBV10-3 | 12
CASSRRDFQETQYF | TRBV5-1 | 14
CASSLGVYGYTF | TRBV7-2 | 12
CASRQGESYTF | TRBV6-5 | 11
CASSRDRRSRAFF | TRBV4-1 | 13
CASSAYGQQETQYF | TRBV9 | 14
CASSYKRGDTQYF | TRBV27 | 13
CASRERQGGQPQHF | TRBV27 | 14
CASSVTEYYSLNTEAFF | TRBV28 | 17
CASRPPTSASTDTQYF | TRBV12-3/TRBV12-4 | 16
CASSPLTGDTEAFF | TRBV6-5 | 14
CASSHKITKETQYF | TRBV3-1 | 14
CASESRGTYEQYF | TRBV2 | 13
CSASPGHLNTEAFF | TRBV29-1 | 14
CSATSQAKNIQYF | TRBV20-1 | 13
CASSFWTSGGPDTQYF | TRBV7-2 | 16
CASSPGGYYEQYF | TRBV18 | 13